The clone carrying this TCR beta chain was picked up a small number of times. Its specificity is not known. The PCR contained 60 Vbeta and 13 Jbeta primers. The table came from immunoSEQ multiplex PCR; TCRdb's copy has only in-frame clones and leaves some out. The sample has around 130,000 clones; about 8.5% are singletons. This specimen comes from a study of cytomegalovirus exposure and HLA in healthy donors. Points from the study as a whole: In an earlier analysis, about 87% or about 30%: the productive usage of most TCR beta V segments.

CDR1 is MDHEN and CDR2 is SYDVKM in the germline V gene. This CDR3 is built from 14 residues. With 7 bases removed from V and 3 bases from J, the gap between germline ends came to 15 bases. This sequence originates from a man in his forties in good health and CMV-seronegative. Sequencing input: PBMCs. The chain recombines TRBV28 with TRBJ1-1; no reliable D call. The CDR3 sequence: CASTSYSEYTEAFF. The DNA for the CDR3 is TGTGCCAGCACCTCTTACTCGGAGTACACTGAAGCTTTCTTT.